Presented here are 11 T cell receptor beta chains from one specimen sequenced in a study of CD8 T cells in ankylosing spondylitis. Study results and limitations: It appeared that ankylosing spondylitis blood was characterized by a TCR beta motif of several highly homologous variants.

For these receptors, no antigen is known. One entry per CDR3 protein, called by TCRdb with MiXCR from the 5' RACE reads. The sample has hundreds of thousands of distinct CDR3 sequences, about 24% seen once; the top ten hold roughly 0.9%. The specimen sequenced was blood, either unsorted or a sorted T cell fraction (not recorded which). The origin of the receptors is a male donor with ankylosing spondylitis.

This chain connects TRBV29-1 to TRBJ1-5, with D perhaps matching TRBD1 (5 bases). V was clipped by 5 bases and J by 0 bases, with 20 bases between them. The CDR3 runs 17 residues. CDR1 and CDR2 from the germline V gene are SQVTM and ANQGSEA. Here the CDR3 reads CSVLITTQGNSNQPQHF. CDR3 coding DNA: TGCAGCGTTCTTATTACAACCCAGGGCAATAGCAATCAGCCCCAGCATTTT.

This clonotype was seen a few times. The rearrangement joins TRBV10-2 to TRBJ2-1; TRBD1 matches at 7 bases. CDR3 length equals 14 residues. Losses at the gene ends were 9 bases for V and 6 bases for J; bases not matched to a gene: 11. The germline CDR1 and CDR2 sequences are WSHSY and SAAADI. The DNA of the CDR3 is TGCGCCAGATCCTCAGGGGGAAGCCTCAATGAGCAGTTCTTC. Encoded protein: CARSSGGSLNEQFF.

This clonotype was seen a handful of times. The rearrangement links TRBV5-1 to TRBJ2-3; D gene uncertain. V lost 2 bases, J lost 1 base, and 8 bases lay in between. This CDR3 contains 14 residues. Germline lookup yields CDR1 SGHRS and CDR2 YFSETQ. The DNA of the CDR3 is TGCGCCAGCAGCTTCCCCCTTGGCACAGATACGCAGTATTTT. It is translated as CASSFPLGTDTQYF.

The chain uses TRBV5-1 and TRBJ2-7; D not resolved. The CDR3 totals 13 residues. Germline loops: CDR1 SGHRS, CDR2 YFSETQ. V lost 0 bases to trimming and J lost 2 bases, with 6 bases between them. The CDR3 bases are TGCGCCAGCAGCTTGGAATTTCCCTACGAGCAGTACGTC. The encoded protein is CASSLEFPYEQYV.

The sample holds a few counts of this clonotype. The rearrangement uses TRBV10-1 and TRBJ2-7; tentative D call: TRBD1 (5 bases). Germline CDR1 WNHNN, CDR2 SYGVQD (reference sequence). V lost 8 bases and J lost 0, with 8 bases in between. The CDR3 runs 12 residues. The CDR3 sequence is CASETVSYEQYV. The CDR3 DNA follows: TGCGCCAGCGAGACAGTCTCCTACGAGCAGTACGTC.

This clonotype was counted many times. A junction boundary mismatches the germline segment, possibly from a read error. The gene calls are TRBV12-3 or TRBV12-4 and TRBJ2-7; a weak D match, TRBD2 (5 bases). The CDR3 is 13 amino acids. The CDR3: CASSQGLPYEQYF. Here the CDR3 DNA reads TGTGCTAGCAGTCAAGGACTGCCCTACGAGCAGTACTTC.

The chain has TRBV28 and TRBJ2-3; 7 positions match TRBD1. V lost 3 bases, J lost 3 bases, and 12 bases stayed unmatched. Germline V gene sequence: CDR1 MDHEN, CDR2 SYDVKM. This CDR3 contains 17 residues. The CDR3 loop reads CASSFPVPGGETDTQYF. The CDR3 DNA is TGTGCCAGCAGTTTCCCGGTTCCAGGGGGAGAGACAGATACGCAGTATTTT.

This clonotype occurred a few times. The junction and the germline gene differ at one end; a read error may be behind it. J is TRBJ2-2 and V is TRBV7-2, with D perhaps TRBD1 (6 bases). The CDR3 is made up of 13 amino acids. Germline lookup yields CDR1 SGHTA and CDR2 FQGNSA. CDR3 region: CASRKVGAGVLFF. CDR3 nucleotide sequence: TGTGCCAGCAGGAAGGTGGGGGCCGGGGTGCTGTTTTTT.

This clonotype came up many times. The chain joins TRBV10-3 to TRBJ1-1; 9 bases line up with TRBD1. This CDR3 spans 14 amino acids. CDR1 ENHRY and CDR2 SYGVKD come from the germline V gene. V was clipped by 10 bases and J by 4 bases; unmatched bases: 10. The CDR3 is CATLTGTGTTEAFF. The CDR3 region has the DNA TGTGCCACGTTAACCGGGACAGGGACCACTGAAGCTTTCTTT.

V and J are TRBV12-3 or TRBV12-4 and TRBJ2-7; 11 bases are shared with TRBD1. J gave up 5 bases and V 5 bases, and 8 bases lay outside the gene matches. The CDR3 loop spans 15 amino acids. The CDR3 loop is CASSLGDRGSDEQYV. For the CDR3, the DNA is TGTGCCAGCAGTCTCGGGGACAGGGGGAGTGACGAGCAGTACGTC.

This clonotype came up a few times. The gene calls are TRBV5-1 and TRBJ2-1, with D maybe TRBD2 (6 bases). CDR1 and CDR2 (germline): SGHRS, YFSETQ. The length of the CDR3 is 15 residues. Trimming stripped 3 bases from V and 5 bases from J, with 15 bases between. The CDR3 nucleotides read TGCGCCAGCAGCTGGAGGGCGGCGCGGGACAATGAGCAGTTCTTC. Residues: CASSWRAARDNEQFF.